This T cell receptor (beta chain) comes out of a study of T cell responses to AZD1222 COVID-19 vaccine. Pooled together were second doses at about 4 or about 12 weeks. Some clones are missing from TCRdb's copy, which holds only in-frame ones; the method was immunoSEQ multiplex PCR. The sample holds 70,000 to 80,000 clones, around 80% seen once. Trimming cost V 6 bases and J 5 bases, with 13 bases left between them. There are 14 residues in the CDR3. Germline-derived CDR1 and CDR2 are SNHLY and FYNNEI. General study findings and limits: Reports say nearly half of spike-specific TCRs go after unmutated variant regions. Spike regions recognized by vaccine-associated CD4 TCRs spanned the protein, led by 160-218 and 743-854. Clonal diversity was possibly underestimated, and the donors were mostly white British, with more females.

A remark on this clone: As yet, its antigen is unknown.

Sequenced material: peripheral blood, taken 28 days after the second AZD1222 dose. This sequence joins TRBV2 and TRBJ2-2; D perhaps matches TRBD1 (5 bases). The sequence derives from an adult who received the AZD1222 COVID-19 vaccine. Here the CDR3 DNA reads TGTGCCAGCAGGGCCGCGACAGAGACCGGGGAGCTGTTTTTT. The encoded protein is CASRAATETGELFF. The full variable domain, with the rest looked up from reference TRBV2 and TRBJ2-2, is EPEVTQTPSHQVTQMGQEVILRCVPISNHLYFYWYRQILGQKVEFLVSFYNNEISEKSEIFDDQFSVERPDGSNFTLKIRSTKLEDSAMYFCASRAATETGELFFGEGSRLTVL.